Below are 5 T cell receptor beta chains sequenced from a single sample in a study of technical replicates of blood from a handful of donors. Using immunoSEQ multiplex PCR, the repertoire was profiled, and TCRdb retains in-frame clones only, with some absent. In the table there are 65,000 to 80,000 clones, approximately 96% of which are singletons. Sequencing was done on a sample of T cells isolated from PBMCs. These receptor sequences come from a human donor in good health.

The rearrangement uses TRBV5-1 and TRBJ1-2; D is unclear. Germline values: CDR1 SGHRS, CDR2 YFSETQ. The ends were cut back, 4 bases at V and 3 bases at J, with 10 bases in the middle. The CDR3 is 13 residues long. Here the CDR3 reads CASSLRVDYGYTF. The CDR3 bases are TGCGCCAGCAGCCTACGGGTCGACTATGGCTACACCTTC.

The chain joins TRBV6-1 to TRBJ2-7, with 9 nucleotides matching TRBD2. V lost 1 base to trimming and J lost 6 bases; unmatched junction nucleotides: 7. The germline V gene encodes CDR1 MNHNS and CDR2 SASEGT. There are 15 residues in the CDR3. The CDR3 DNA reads TGTGCCAGCAGTGAAGAAATTAGCGGGAGCTTCGAGCAGTACTTC. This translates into CASSEEISGSFEQYF.

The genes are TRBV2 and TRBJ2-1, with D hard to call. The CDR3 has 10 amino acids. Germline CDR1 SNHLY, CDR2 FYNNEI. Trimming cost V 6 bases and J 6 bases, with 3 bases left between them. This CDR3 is CASRANEQFF. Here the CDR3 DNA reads TGTGCCAGCAGGGCCAATGAGCAGTTCTTC.

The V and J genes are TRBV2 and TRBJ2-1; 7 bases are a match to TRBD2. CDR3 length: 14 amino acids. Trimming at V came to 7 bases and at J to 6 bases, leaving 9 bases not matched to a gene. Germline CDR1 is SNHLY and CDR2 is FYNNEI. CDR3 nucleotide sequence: TGTGCCAGCACAAGGGAGGGCCCGGTCAATGAGCAGTTCTTC. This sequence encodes CASTREGPVNEQFF.

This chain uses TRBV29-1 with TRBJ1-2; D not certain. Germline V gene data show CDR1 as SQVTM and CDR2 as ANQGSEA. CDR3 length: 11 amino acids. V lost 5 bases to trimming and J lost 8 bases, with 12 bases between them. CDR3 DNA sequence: TGCAGCGTTCCGTGGCTCGGGGGCTACACCTTC. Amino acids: CSVPWLGGYTF.